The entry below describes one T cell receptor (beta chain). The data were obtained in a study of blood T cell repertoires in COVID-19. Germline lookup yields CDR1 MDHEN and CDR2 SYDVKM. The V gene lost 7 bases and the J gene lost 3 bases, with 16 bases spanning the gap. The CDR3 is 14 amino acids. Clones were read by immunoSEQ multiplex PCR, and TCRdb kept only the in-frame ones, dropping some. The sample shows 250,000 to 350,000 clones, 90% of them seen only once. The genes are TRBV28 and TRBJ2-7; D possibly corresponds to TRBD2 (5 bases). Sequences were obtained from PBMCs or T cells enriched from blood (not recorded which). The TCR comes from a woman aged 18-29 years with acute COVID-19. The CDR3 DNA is TGTGCCAGCATTTCTCCTGGGAGAAACTACGAGCAGTACTTC. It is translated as CASISPGRNYEQYF.